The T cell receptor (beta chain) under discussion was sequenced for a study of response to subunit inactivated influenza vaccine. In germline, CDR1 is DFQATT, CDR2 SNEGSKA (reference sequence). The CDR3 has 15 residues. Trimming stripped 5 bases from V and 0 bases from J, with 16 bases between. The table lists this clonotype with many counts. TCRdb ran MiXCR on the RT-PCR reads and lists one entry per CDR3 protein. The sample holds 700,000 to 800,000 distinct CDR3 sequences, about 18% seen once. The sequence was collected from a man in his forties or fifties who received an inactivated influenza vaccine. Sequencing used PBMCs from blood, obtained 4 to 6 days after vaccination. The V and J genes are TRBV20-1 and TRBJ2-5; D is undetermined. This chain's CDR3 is CSAPDPSRYQETQYF. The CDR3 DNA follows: TGCAGTGCTCCCGATCCTTCTAGGTACCAAGAGACCCAGTACTTC.